This T cell receptor (beta chain) appears in the sequencing data of a study of blood T cells in healthy people across ages (dated by TCRdb to between 2015 and 2017). As for the study more broadly: In model experiments, roughly one uniquely barcoded TCR beta cDNA molecule per two T cells was captured by template switching. Four age groups were formed from the donors: young (average about 15 years), middle-aged (around 37), aged (roughly 58) and long-lived (about 75). The study analyzed two additional independent replicas of 1 million unique cDNA reads from the same blood draw for two donors, one aged 18 to 30 and one aged 80 or older. To avoid experimental bias, donors of different ages were randomly spread across the sequencing lanes. To track age-related changes in TCR beta repertoire diversity, the study relied on deep sequencing normalized with unique cDNA molecular identifiers. Summary of the overall study and its limitations: Observed TCR beta diversity per million T cells fell roughly linearly with age, and a significant reduction was already apparent by age about 43. Observed TCR beta diversity correlated strongly with the percentage of naive T cells measured by flow cytometry. Estimates of total diversity based on one million sequenced T cells were regarded as lower bounds and as underestimates. Because profiling used bulk unsorted PBMCs, naive and antigen-experienced compartments could not be compared conclusively. Donor CMV infection status was unknown, potentially confounding age-related changes in expanded clonotypes. The long-lived group showed more naive CD4+ T cells, fewer expanded clones and increased TCR diversity than the aged group, suggesting age selection.

Relative to germline, V is 8 bases shorter and J is 0 bases shorter, with 7 bases between their ends. The germline V gene (reference sequence) provides CDR1 SEHNR and CDR2 FQNEAQ. Reading from cysteine to phenylalanine, the CDR3 counts 12 amino acids. Of all the DNA, just the CDR3 is kept, 36 bases in frame from base 1. Details on this clonotype: Its specific antigen is unknown. Base qualities are not recorded, but no much larger clone differs from it by a single base.

Libraries were built with 5' RACE. These reads were obtained on an Illumina HiSeq 2500. A second PCR of roughly 6 to 12 cycles was run with a J-beta primer mix and a sample-barcoded 5' primer. A template-switch 5' adaptor carrying 12 random nucleotides introduced a unique molecular identifier onto each TCR beta cDNA molecule. At least 2.5 million CDR3-containing paired-end reads were obtained from each sample. First-strand cDNA synthesis was performed from all RNA using the Mint cDNA synthesis kit, with priming by a TRBC-specific oligonucleotide. Following uracil-DNA glycosylase treatment, a first 18-cycle PCR with universal primers M1SS and BC2_uni_R was performed on all cDNA. The paper's data handling went like this. For normalization, 1 million high-quality reads were randomly selected from each sample, with every read carrying a distinct molecular identifier. Reads with shared molecular identifiers were discarded instead of being binned into consensus sequences. CDR3 identification, clonotype clustering and error correction used MiTCR with a Q25 quality threshold and the strictest error-elimination algorithm. A nonparametric unseen species model with Euler transformation was used to estimate lower-bound total TCR beta diversity. The public reads were reprocessed in TCRdb via fastp at Q25 and MiXCR, keeping in-frame beta chains. Each CDR3 protein gets just one entry, which takes the most common genes and DNA from the rows behind it. What appears here as the V and J calls and clone size reflects TCRdb's work, not the paper's. The sample yields approximately 810,000 distinct CDR3 sequences; roughly 34% were counted once. The ten largest clones represent approximately 13% of the sample.

The donors were roughly 39 Caucasian individuals from Russia, aged 6 to 90 years, who were systemically healthy. About 10 milliliters of peripheral blood were collected from each donor into EDTA-treated Vacutainer tubes. Ficoll-Paque density-gradient centrifugation was used to isolate PBMCs, with at least 6.5 million obtained per sample. Trizol reagent was used to extract total RNA from PBMCs, with at least 6 micrograms per sample. For every donor, flow cytometry on a PBMC aliquot measured the percentage of naive CD45RAhigh/CD27high T cells. The TCR sequence derives from a man in his late teens or twenties in good health. The chain uses TRBV7-9 and TRBJ2-5, with the D segment identity uncertain. Sequencing was performed on blood. Here the CDR3 is given as CASDGDQETQYF. The DNA is as follows: TGTGCCAGCGATGGAGACCAAGAGACCCAGTACTTC.